This T cell receptor (beta chain) was retrieved from a study of STAT5B mutations in CD4+ large granular lymphocyte leukemia. CDR1 is SGHRS and CDR2 is YFSETQ in the germline V gene. The CDR3 is 14 amino acids. Trimming pared 4 bases from V and 5 bases from J, leaving 15 bases between. Sequencing was performed with immunoSEQ multiplex PCR; in TCRdb, only in-frame clones are kept and a portion is missing. The sample lists about 4,600 clones, 80% occurring once. The TCR originated in a man aged 65-85 years with CD4+ T-cell large granular lymphocyte leukemia. Sample: PBMCs. The rearrangement uses TRBV5-1 and TRBJ1-1; the D is unclear. The CDR3 spells CASSQPGSGTEAFF. The CDR3 nucleotides are TGCGCCAGCAGCCAACCCGGGTCTGGAACTGAAGCTTTCTTT.